A single sample is the source of the 4 T cell receptor beta chains below, sequenced in a study of blood T cell repertoires in COVID-19. Sequenced by immunoSEQ multiplex PCR; TCRdb stores in-frame clones only, minus some. The sample carries some 300,000 clones, roughly 86% recorded once. Sequenced: peripheral blood. These receptors all come from an older man with acute or convalescent COVID-19.

The rearrangement joins TRBV13 to TRBJ1-4, with 10 bases matching TRBD1. The length of the CDR3 is 15 residues. The V gene's germline CDR1 is PRHDT and CDR2 FYEKMQ (reference sequence). J gave up 5 bases and V 5 bases, and 5 bases lay outside the gene matches. CDR3 sequence reads: CASSPRDRGNEKLFF. The CDR3 DNA reads as TGTGCCAGCAGCCCCCGGGACAGGGGAAATGAAAAACTGTTTTTT. The whole variable domain, remainder taken from reference TRBV13 and TRBJ1-4, is AAGVIQSPRHLIKEKRETATLKCYPIPRHDTVYWYQQGPGQDPQFLISFYEKMQSDKGSIPDRFSAQQFSDYHSELNMSSLELGDSALYFCASSPRDRGNEKLFFGSGTQLSVL.

The V call is TRBV6-5, the J call TRBJ1-3; D possibly corresponds to TRBD1 (5 bases). Trimming took 5 bases from V and 1 from J, leaving 9 bases between them. The germline V gene encodes CDR1 MNHEY and CDR2 SVGAGI. The CDR3 consists of 14 residues. The DNA for the CDR3 is TGTGCCAGCAGTCGGGGGGGATCTGGAAACACCATATATTTT. Protein sequence: CASSRGGSGNTIYF.

The V call is TRBV18, the J call TRBJ2-2; D possibly corresponds to TRBD1 (6 bases). The V gene's germline CDR1 is KGHSH and CDR2 LQKENI. The CDR3 spans 15 residues. Trimming left V 2 bases short and J 4 bases short, with 11 bases between. As DNA, the CDR3 is TGTGCCAGCTCACCATGGACAGAACTCACCGGGGAGCTGTTTTTT. This sequence encodes CASSPWTELTGELFF. Full variable domain (remainder filled in from reference TRBV18 and TRBJ2-2): NAGVMQNPRHLVRRRGQEARLRCSPMKGHSHVYWYRQLPEEGLKFMVYLQKENIIDESGMPKERFSAEFPKEGPSILRIQQVVRGDSAAYFCASSPWTELTGELFFGEGSRLTVL.

The chain is built from TRBV3-1 (or the pseudogene TRBV3-2) and TRBJ2-6; D gene uncertain. CDR1 LGHDT and CDR2 YNNKEL come from the germline V gene (reference sequence). V was clipped by 6 bases and J by 0 bases, with 6 bases between them. This CDR3 contains 14 residues. CDR3 residues: CASRRSSGANVLTF. The CDR3 nucleotides are TGTGCCAGCAGGCGAAGCTCTGGGGCCAACGTCCTGACTTTC.